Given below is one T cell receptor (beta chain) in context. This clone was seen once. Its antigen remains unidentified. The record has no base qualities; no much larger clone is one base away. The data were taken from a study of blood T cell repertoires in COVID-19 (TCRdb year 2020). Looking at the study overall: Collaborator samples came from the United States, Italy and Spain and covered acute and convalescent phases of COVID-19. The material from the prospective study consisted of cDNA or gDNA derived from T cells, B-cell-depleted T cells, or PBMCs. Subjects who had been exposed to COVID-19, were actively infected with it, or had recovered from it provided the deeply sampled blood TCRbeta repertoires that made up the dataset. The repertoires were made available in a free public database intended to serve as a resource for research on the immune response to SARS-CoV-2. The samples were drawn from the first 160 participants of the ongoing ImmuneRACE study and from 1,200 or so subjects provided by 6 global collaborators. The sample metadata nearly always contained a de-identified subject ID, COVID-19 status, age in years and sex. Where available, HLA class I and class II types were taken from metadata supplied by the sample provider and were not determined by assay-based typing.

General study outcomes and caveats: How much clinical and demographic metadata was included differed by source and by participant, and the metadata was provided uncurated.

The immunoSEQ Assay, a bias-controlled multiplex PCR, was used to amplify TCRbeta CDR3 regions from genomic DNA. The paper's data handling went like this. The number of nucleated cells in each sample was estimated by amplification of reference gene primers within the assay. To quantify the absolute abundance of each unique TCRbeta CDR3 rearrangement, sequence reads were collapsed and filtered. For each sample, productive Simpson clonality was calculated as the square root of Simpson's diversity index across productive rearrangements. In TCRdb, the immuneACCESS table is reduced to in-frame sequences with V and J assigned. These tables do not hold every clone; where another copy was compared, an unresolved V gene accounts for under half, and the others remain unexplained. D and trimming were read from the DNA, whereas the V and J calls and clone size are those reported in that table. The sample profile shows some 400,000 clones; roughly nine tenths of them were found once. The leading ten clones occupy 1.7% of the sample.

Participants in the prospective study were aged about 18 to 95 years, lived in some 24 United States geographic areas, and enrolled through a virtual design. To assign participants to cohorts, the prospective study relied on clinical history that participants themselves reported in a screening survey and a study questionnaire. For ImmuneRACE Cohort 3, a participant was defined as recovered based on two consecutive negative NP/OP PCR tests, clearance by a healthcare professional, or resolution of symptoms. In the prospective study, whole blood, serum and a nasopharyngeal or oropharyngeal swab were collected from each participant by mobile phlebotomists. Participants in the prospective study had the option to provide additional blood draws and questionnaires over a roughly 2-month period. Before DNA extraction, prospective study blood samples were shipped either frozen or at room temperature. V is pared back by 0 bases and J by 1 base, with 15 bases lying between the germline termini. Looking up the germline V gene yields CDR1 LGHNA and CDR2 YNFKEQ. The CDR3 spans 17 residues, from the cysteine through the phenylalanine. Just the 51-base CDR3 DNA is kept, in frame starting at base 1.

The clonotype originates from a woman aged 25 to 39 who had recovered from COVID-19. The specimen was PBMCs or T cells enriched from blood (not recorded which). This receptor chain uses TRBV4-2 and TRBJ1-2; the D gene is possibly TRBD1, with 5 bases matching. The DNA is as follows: TGTGCCAGCAGCCAAGAAGGGGAAAGGGGCCTTAACTATGGCTACACCTTC. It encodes CASSQEGERGLNYGYTF.